These T cell receptor beta chains were read from a single sample in a study of T cell repertoires in cytomegalovirus infection. A single record per CDR3 protein comes from TCRdb applying MiXCR to the reads. The table lists some 100,000 distinct CDR3 sequences, 20% to 30% of them singletons. Source material: CD8+ T cells from PBMCs. The receptors derive from a human donor in good health (CMV status not recorded). Some clones in this sample may be carry-over from other donors' samples. The CDR3 runs from the conserved cysteine through the conserved F or W. D genes are given only for firm matches. Clone size, where shown, is once, few, many, or a class for clones that have expanded.

clone size: few
J gene: TRBJ2-1
D gene: TRBD1
V gene: TRBV7-9
CDR3 DNA: TGTGCCAGCAGCTCGGGACAGGGAAATTATGGTGAGCAGTTCTTC
CDR3 protein: CASSSGQGNYGEQFF

clone size: .
J gene: TRBJ2-5
D gene: TRBD1
V gene: TRBV20-1
CDR3 DNA: TGCAGTGCTAGCAGGGGGCCTCAAGAGACCCAGTACTTC
CDR3 protein: CSASRGPQETQYF

clone size: .
J gene: TRBJ2-5
D gene: .
V gene: TRBV30
CDR3 DNA: TGTGCCTGGAGTGTTTCCAATCAAGAGACCCAGTACTTC
CDR3 protein: CAWSVSNQETQYF

clone size: .
J gene: TRBJ2-3
D gene: .
V gene: TRBV28
CDR3 DNA: TGTGCCAGCAGCCTCCCATTGTCAGGGAGTCGCTTATCCACAGATACGCAGTATTTT
CDR3 protein: CASSLPLSGSRLSTDTQYF

clone size: few
J gene: TRBJ2-7
D gene: .
V gene: TRBV4-1
CDR3 DNA: TGCGCCAGCAGCCAAGATGGGACAACCTACGAGCAGTACTTC
CDR3 protein: CASSQDGTTYEQYF

clone size: .
J gene: TRBJ1-2
D gene: TRBD1
V gene: TRBV12-3/TRBV12-4
CDR3 DNA: TGTGCCAGCAGTTCCCCAGGGGGCGCCGGTGGCTACACCTTC
CDR3 protein: CASSSPGGAGGYTF

clone size: .
J gene: TRBJ1-2
D gene: .
V gene: TRBV4-3
CDR3 DNA: TGCGCCAGCAGCCAAGTTGAGGGGGGGGCAGGCTATGGCTACACCTTC
CDR3 protein: CASSQVEGGAGYGYTF

clone size: many
J gene: TRBJ1-1
D gene: .
V gene: TRBV4-2
CDR3 DNA: TGTGCCAGCAGCCAAGGAGTGGGCACTGAAGCTTTCTTT
CDR3 protein: CASSQGVGTEAFF

clone size: many
J gene: TRBJ2-7
D gene: TRBD2
V gene: TRBV20-1
CDR3 DNA: TGCAGTGCTAGAGTCGGTAGCGGGGCGAACTACGAGCAGTACTTC
CDR3 protein: CSARVGSGANYEQYF

clone size: few
J gene: TRBJ2-7
D gene: .
V gene: TRBV28
CDR3 DNA: TGTGCCAGCAGTCTTAACTACGAGCAGTACTTC
CDR3 protein: CASSLNYEQYF

clone size: few
J gene: TRBJ2-7
D gene: TRBD1
V gene: TRBV28
CDR3 DNA: TGTGCCAGCAGTTCCCTCATGGAGAACAGGGGCGAGCAGTACTTC
CDR3 protein: CASSSLMENRGEQYF

clone size: .
J gene: TRBJ1-1
D gene: .
V gene: TRBV30
CDR3 DNA: TGTGCCTGGAGTTACGGGGGAGCGACTGAAGCTTTCTTT
CDR3 protein: CAWSYGGATEAFF

clone size: once
J gene: TRBJ2-7
D gene: TRBD2
V gene: TRBV27
CDR3 DNA: TGTGCCAGCAGTTACTCTAGCGGGGAGGCCTTTTACGAGCAGTACTTC
CDR3 protein: CASSYSSGEAFYEQYF

clone size: .
J gene: TRBJ2-3
D gene: TRBD1
V gene: TRBV7-6
CDR3 DNA: TGTGCCAGCAGCTCCGGACAGGGGTTAATAGATACGCAGTATTTT
CDR3 protein: CASSSGQGLIDTQYF

clone size: .
J gene: TRBJ1-6
D gene: .
V gene: TRBV28
CDR3 DNA: TGTGCCAGCAGTAGCAATACTCTTAATTCACCCCTCCACTTT
CDR3 protein: CASSSNTLNSPLHF

clone size: .
J gene: TRBJ2-1
D gene: .
V gene: TRBV10-3
CDR3 DNA: TGTGCCATCAGTCCCGGGGGCTACAATGAGCAGTTCTTC
CDR3 protein: CAISPGGYNEQFF

clone size: .
J gene: TRBJ2-5
D gene: TRBD1
V gene: TRBV29-1
CDR3 DNA: TGCAGCGTTCGGGACAGGGTGGAGACCCAGTACTTC
CDR3 protein: CSVRDRVETQYF